One and the same sample provided the 29 T cell receptor beta chains below, sequenced in a study of CD4 T cells in relation to SARS-CoV-2 and coronaviruses. Sequencing used immunoSEQ multiplex PCR; TCRdb keeps in-frame clones, though not all of them. This table holds approximately 60,000 clones, about 91% found once. Sequenced: naive CD4+ T cells from PBMCs. Subset of the sample: naive CD4+ T cells isolated by negative enrichment. The origin of the receptors is an adult with COVID-19.

The table lists this clone with a few counts. This CDR3 reads CASRSRVNTEAFF. The CDR3 DNA is TGTGCCAGCAGATCTCGTGTGAACACTGAAGCTTTCTTT. V gene TRBV27 combines with J gene TRBJ1-1; D uncertain. The CDR3 has 13 amino acids. Trimming removed 6 bases from V and 0 bases from J, with 8 bases in between. Per germline, CDR1 MNHEY and CDR2 SMNVEV (reference sequence).

The chain is built from TRBV7-5 and TRBJ2-1; the D call TRBD1 from the table was never checked on the DNA. TRBV7-5 is marked as a pseudogene. This CDR3 is built from 16 residues. The CDR3 spells CARGPRSLTTYNEQFF. The CDR3 bases are TGTGCCAGGGGCCCGCGCTCTCTAACGACCTACAATGAGCAGTTCTTC.

V and J are TRBV5-1 and TRBJ2-3, with 9 bases fitting TRBD2. The CDR3 is 16 amino acids. Germline values: CDR1 SGHRS, CDR2 YFSETQ. The V and J ends lost 0 bases and 6 bases, in that order; junction bases with no gene match: 8. The CDR3: CASSLAGGRDADTQYF. The CDR3 DNA follows: TGCGCCAGCAGCTTGGCGGGCGGGAGGGACGCGGATACGCAGTATTTT.

The CDR3 DNA reads TGTGCCAGCTCACTGGGGAGTTTGAGGGTTAGCTATGGCTACACCTTC. It is translated as CASSLGSLRVSYGYTF. This chain joins TRBV18 and TRBJ1-2; D is ambiguous. This CDR3 comprises 16 residues. The V gene lost 4 bases and the J gene lost 4 bases, with 19 bases spanning the gap. Germline loops: CDR1 KGHSH, CDR2 LQKENI. The whole variable domain, filled in from reference TRBV18 and TRBJ1-2, reads NAGVMQNPRHLVRRRGQEARLRCSPMKGHSHVYWYRQLPEEGLKFMVYLQKENIIDESGMPKERFSAEFPKEGPSILRIQQVVRGDSAAYFCASSLGSLRVSYGYTFGSGTRLTVV.

J is TRBJ2-6 and V is TRBV18; the D is unclear. Trimming took 1 base from V and 1 from J, leaving 8 bases between them. CDR1 KGHSH and CDR2 LQKENI come from the germline V gene. CDR3 length equals 16 residues. CDR3 sequence reads: CASSPRLGSGANVLTF. The CDR3 DNA follows: TGTGCCAGCTCACCACGTTTGGGGTCTGGGGCCAACGTCCTGACTTTC.

This chain connects TRBV19 to TRBJ1-5; possibly TRBD1 for D (5 bases). Trimming stripped 1 base from V and 1 base from J, with 11 bases between. This CDR3 has 16 residues. From germline, CDR1 is LNHDA and CDR2 SQIVND (reference sequence). The CDR3 DNA sequence: TGTGCCAGTAGTATAGCCCGGGGGAGGAGCAATCAGCCCCAGCATTTT. Its translation: CASSIARGRSNQPQHF.

Here the CDR3 reads CARHAGTSPPTDTQYF. CDR3 sequence (DNA): TGTGCCAGACATGCAGGGACTAGCCCTCCCACAGATACGCAGTATTTT. The chain combines TRBV28 with TRBJ2-3; 9 positions agree with TRBD2. The V gene end was trimmed by 9 bases and the J gene end by 2 bases; junction bases not matched to a gene: 12. CDR1 and CDR2 (germline): MDHEN, SYDVKM. The length of the CDR3 is 16 residues.

This sequence joins TRBV24-1 and TRBJ2-5; 10 bases agree with TRBD2. This CDR3 has 15 residues. The ends lost 3 bases at V and 6 bases at J; junction bases unmatched: 6. Germline CDR1 is KGHDR and CDR2 is SFDVKD. CDR3 loop: CATSDEVAGGKTQYF. The CDR3 coding sequence is TGTGCCACCAGTGATGAGGTAGCGGGAGGAAAGACCCAGTACTTC.

The genes are TRBV25-1 and TRBJ2-7; 10 bases map to TRBD1. There are 13 residues in the CDR3. Germline V gives CDR1 MGHDK, CDR2 SYGVNS. The V and J ends lost 8 bases and 3 bases, in that order; junction bases with no gene match: 4. In nucleotides, the CDR3 is TGTGCCAGCTCCGGGACAGGGGACTACGAGCAGTACTTC. Translating gives CASSGTGDYEQYF.

This chain connects TRBV25-1 to TRBJ1-4; 8 bases are a match to TRBD1. The CDR3 extends over 16 amino acids. Germline V gene sequence: CDR1 MGHDK, CDR2 SYGVNS. Trimming took 2 bases from V and 6 from J; bases not matched to a gene: 8. The CDR3 is CASSEIKQGGYEKLFF. The CDR3 DNA follows: TGTGCCAGCAGTGAAATAAAACAGGGGGGGTATGAAAAACTGTTTTTT.

This CDR3 is CASSQSMWLAENNEQFF. CDR3 in DNA: TGTGCCAGCAGCCAATCAATGTGGCTAGCGGAGAACAATGAGCAGTTCTTC. The chain uses TRBV3-1 (or the pseudogene TRBV3-2) and TRBJ2-1, with TRBD2 matching 7 bases. V dropped 2 bases and J dropped 5; count of bases not matched to a gene: 12. The CDR3 is made up of 17 amino acids. In germline, CDR1 is LGHDT, CDR2 YNNKEL (reference sequence).

The CDR3 spells CASSRRTGEIGELFF. The CDR3 DNA follows: TGTGCCAGCAGCCGACGGACAGGGGAAATCGGGGAGCTGTTTTTT. The chain recombines TRBV11-3 with TRBJ2-2; 9 nucleotides match TRBD1. Trimming removed 5 bases from V and 7 bases from J; junction bases left unmatched: 8. The CDR3 extends over 15 amino acids. Germline V gene data show CDR1 as SGHNT and CDR2 as YENEEA.

The chain carries TRBV5-1 and TRBJ2-5; TRBD1 aligns across 9 bases. V trimming: 0 bases; J trimming: 6 bases; junction bases outside the gene matches: 9. The CDR3 length is 16 residues. Germline V gene data show CDR1 as SGHRS and CDR2 as YFSETQ. CDR3 in amino acids: CASSLESGTGMKTQYF. The CDR3 coding sequence is TGCGCCAGCAGCTTGGAGTCTGGGACAGGGATGAAGACCCAGTACTTC. The full variable domain, its missing parts supplied by reference TRBV5-1 and TRBJ2-5, is KAGVTQTPRYLIKTRGQQVTLSCSPISGHRSVSWYQQTPGQGLQFLFEYFSETQRNKGNFPGRFSGRQFSNSRSEMNVSTLELGDSALYLCASSLESGTGMKTQYFGPGTRLLVL.

The chain employs TRBV24-1 and TRBJ2-3, with 8 positions matching TRBD1. Germline V lookup: CDR1 KGHDR, CDR2 SFDVKD. The length of the CDR3 is 13 residues. J was trimmed by 2 bases and V by 7 bases; bases with no gene match: 1. The CDR3 bases are TGTGCCACCAGCCAGGGGGCCACAGATACGCAGTATTTT. Protein sequence: CATSQGATDTQYF.

The chain recombines TRBV9 with TRBJ2-5; D gene uncertain. Trimming took 0 bases from V and 1 from J, leaving 7 bases between them. Germline values: CDR1 SGDLS, CDR2 YYNGEE. CDR3 length equals 14 residues. CDR3 nucleotides: TGTGCCAGCAGCGTAGCGCGGAGCCAAGAGACCCAGTACTTC. Translated: CASSVARSQETQYF.

J is TRBJ2-5 and V is TRBV28, with TRBD2 matching 7 bases. CDR1 and CDR2 from the germline V gene are MDHEN and SYDVKM. Trimming took 5 bases from V and 6 from J; bases not matched to a gene: 9. The CDR3 sequence is 14 residues long. CDR3 DNA sequence: TGTGCCAGCAGTCGAGACGGGACTAAACAGACCCAGTACTTC. Translated, it gives CASSRDGTKQTQYF.

The chain is built from TRBV28 and TRBJ1-5; 9 bases fit TRBD1. With 4 bases clipped from V and 9 bases from J, the junction kept 4 bases outside the gene matches. The CDR3 extends over 13 amino acids. Germline V gene lookup returns CDR1 MDHEN and CDR2 SYDVKM. CDR3 region: CASSWDRVGPQHF. Here the CDR3 DNA reads TGTGCCAGCAGTTGGGACAGGGTGGGGCCCCAGCATTTT.

This sequence joins TRBV7-8 and TRBJ2-1, with TRBD1 matching over 8 bases. With V trimmed by 5 bases and J by 4 bases, 7 bases remained unmatched. CDR3 length: 15 amino acids. The germline gives CDR1 SGHVS, CDR2 FQNEAQ. The CDR3: CASSPDRGLYNEQFF. CDR3 DNA sequence: TGTGCCAGCAGCCCCGACAGGGGTCTGTACAATGAGCAGTTCTTC.

The J gene is TRBJ1-5, the V gene TRBV19; the D is unclear. Germline assignment: CDR1 LNHDA and CDR2 SQIVND (reference sequence). Trimming took 5 bases from V and 3 from J, leaving 8 bases between them. The CDR3 consists of 13 residues. Here the CDR3 reads CASSRSTNQPQHF. The CDR3, as DNA: TGTGCCAGTAGTCGAAGTACCAATCAGCCCCAGCATTTT.

This chain uses TRBV6-5 with TRBJ1-6, with D possibly matching TRBD1 (6 bases). The CDR3 is made up of 16 amino acids. Germline V gene data show CDR1 as MNHEY and CDR2 as SVGAGI. Trimming shortened V by 0 bases and J by 10 bases, and 16 bases separated the two germline ends. In nucleotides, the CDR3 is TGTGCCAGCAGTTACTCGGGACACCCCCAGGGATCACCCCTCCACTTT. Its translation: CASSYSGHPQGSPLHF.

The rearrangement joins TRBV18 to TRBJ2-7, with 7 bases that match TRBD1. Per germline, CDR1 KGHSH and CDR2 LQKENI. This CDR3 has 13 amino acids. The V and J ends lost 4 bases and 2 bases, in that order; junction bases with no gene match: 2. This CDR3 is CASSLGQTYEQYF. For the CDR3, the DNA is TGTGCCAGCTCACTGGGACAGACCTACGAGCAGTACTTC.

This rearrangement joins TRBV5-4 to TRBJ2-3, with D maybe TRBD2 (6 bases). The CDR3 sequence is 15 residues long. The germline V gene has CDR1 SGHNT and CDR2 YYREEE (reference sequence). V shed 4 bases and J shed 4 bases, with 16 bases lying between them. CDR3 sequence: CASSPTGREPDTQYF. Here the CDR3 DNA reads TGTGCCAGCAGCCCCACGGGCCGGGAGCCAGATACGCAGTATTTT.

V and J are TRBV9 and TRBJ2-3; no definite D call. The germline V gene encodes CDR1 SGDLS and CDR2 YYNGEE. The V end lost 4 bases, the J end lost 4 bases, and 10 bases lay between the germline ends. The length of the CDR3 is 13 residues. CDR3 in amino acids: CASSPQEPDTQYF. The CDR3 region has the DNA TGTGCCAGCAGCCCCCAGGAGCCAGATACGCAGTATTTT.

The chain carries TRBV21-1 and TRBJ1-6. TRBV21-1 is a pseudogene locus. The CDR3 consists of 18 residues. CDR3 bases: TGTGCCAGCAGCAAAGGGGGACCGATTATAGGGGAAACAACACCCCTCCACTTT. Translated, it gives CASSKGGPIIGETTPLHF.

This clone was recorded only once. The chain is built from TRBV2 and TRBJ2-5; D remains unclear. Germline V gives CDR1 SNHLY, CDR2 FYNNEI. The V end lost 5 bases, the J end lost 5 bases, and 12 bases lay between the germline ends. The CDR3 spans 13 residues. CDR3 amino acids: CASSWTSPETQYF. The CDR3 nucleotides are TGTGCCAGCAGTTGGACGTCGCCTGAGACCCAGTACTTC.

This chain connects TRBV7-8 to TRBJ2-7; D is unresolved. The CDR3 is made up of 12 amino acids. V shed 3 bases and J shed 2 bases, with 5 bases lying between them. The germline V gene encodes CDR1 SGHVS and CDR2 FQNEAQ. DNA of the CDR3: TGTGCCAGCAGCTTTGAACCCTACGAGCAGTACTTC. This gives the protein CASSFEPYEQYF.

CDR3 protein: CASSPDYASTDTQYF. CDR3 in DNA: TGTGCCAGCAGCCCCGACTACGCTAGCACAGATACGCAGTATTTT. The gene calls are TRBV5-5 and TRBJ2-3; D is possibly TRBD2 (5 bases). V dropped 4 bases and J dropped 0 bases, with 12 bases sitting between them. CDR3 length: 15 amino acids. Germline values: CDR1 SGHKS, CDR2 YYEKEE (reference sequence).

The V gene is TRBV27, the J gene TRBJ2-1; 9 bases map to TRBD2. CDR1 and CDR2 (germline): MNHEY, SMNVEV (reference sequence). V gave up 3 bases and J gave up 6 bases; unmatched junction bases: 9. The CDR3 is 16 amino acids. The DNA of the CDR3 is TGTGCCAGCAGTTTTCCCGGGACTAGCAGCGCCAATGAGCAGTTCTTC. As protein: CASSFPGTSSANEQFF.

The chain recombines TRBV7-2 with TRBJ2-1; D may be TRBD2 (5 bases). The CDR3 consists of 13 residues. V was cut by 5 bases and J by 10 bases, with 15 bases left in between. The germline CDR1 and CDR2 sequences are SGHTA and FQGNSA. This CDR3 is CASSRGPGIEQFF. The CDR3 DNA reads TGTGCCAGCAGCCGTGGCCCCGGGATCGAGCAGTTCTTC.